This is a list of T cell receptor beta chains from one sample in a study of cytomegalovirus exposure and HLA in healthy donors. Generated by immunoSEQ multiplex PCR, the TCRdb table keeps only in-frame clones and is missing some. The profile covers 170,000 or so clones, with 80% appearing a single time and around 7% taken by the ten largest. Sequencing input: PBMCs. These TCRs come from a man aged 30 to 39 in good health and CMV-seropositive. Both conserved end residues are part of each CDR3. D genes are given only for firm matches. Some rows have no size entry. The others give once, few or many, or a class for an expanded clone.

length: 13; size: .; D: TRBD1; J: TRBJ1-1; V: TRBV19; CDR3: CASSNTGDTEAFF; DNA: TGTGCCAGTAGTAATACAGGGGACACTGAAGCTTTCTTT
length: 14; size: .; D: .; J: TRBJ1-2; V: TRBV7-2; CDR3: CASSLVQASYGYTF; DNA: TGTGCCAGCAGCTTAGTGCAGGCCTCATATGGCTACACCTTC
length: 17; size: .; D: TRBD1; J: TRBJ2-6; V: TRBV25-1; CDR3: CASSPTGVGSGANVLTF; DNA: TGTGCCAGCAGCCCTACAGGGGTTGGCTCTGGGGCCAACGTCCTGACTTTC
length: 18; size: .; D: TRBD2; J: TRBJ2-7; V: TRBV7-9; CDR3: CASRPRTSQGTLSYEQYF; DNA: TGTGCCAGCAGGCCCCGGACTAGCCAGGGAACTCTGAGCTACGAGCAGTACTTC
length: 16; size: .; D: TRBD1; J: TRBJ2-7; V: TRBV18; CDR3: CASSPPGQGIGGEQYF; DNA: TGTGCCAGCTCACCACCGGGACAGGGCATCGGTGGTGAGCAGTACTTC
length: 14; size: .; D: TRBD1; J: TRBJ1-5; V: TRBV5-6; CDR3: CASSFGQGGQPQHF; DNA: TGTGCCAGCAGCTTCGGACAGGGCGGGCAGCCCCAGCATTTT
length: 16; size: few; D: TRBD1; J: TRBJ2-5; V: TRBV6-5; CDR3: CASSYPPGQGGETQYF; DNA: TGTGCCAGCAGTTACCCCCCGGGACAGGGAGGAGAGACCCAGTACTTC
length: 13; size: once; D: .; J: TRBJ2-7; V: TRBV6-5; CDR3: CASSYAGLYEQYF; DNA: TGTGCCAGCAGTTACGCAGGGCTCTACGAGCAGTACTTC
length: 16; size: once; D: TRBD1; J: TRBJ2-7; V: TRBV9; CDR3: CASSVGTGGHPYEQYF; DNA: TGTGCCAGCAGCGTAGGGACAGGGGGCCATCCCTACGAGCAGTACTTC
length: 15; size: .; D: .; J: TRBJ1-2; V: TRBV14; CDR3: CASSQDSGHNYGYTF; DNA: TGTGCCAGCAGCCAAGATTCAGGACATAACTATGGCTACACCTTC
length: 14; size: few; D: .; J: TRBJ2-2; V: TRBV9; CDR3: CASSLWGETGELFF; DNA: TGTGCCAGCAGCCTCTGGGGAGAGACCGGGGAGCTGTTTTTT
length: 14; size: .; D: .; J: TRBJ2-7; V: TRBV5-4; CDR3: CASSFGGITYEQYF; DNA: TGTGCCAGCAGCTTTGGCGGGATAACCTACGAGCAGTACTTC
length: 15; size: .; D: .; J: TRBJ2-2; V: TRBV30; CDR3: CAWSVTGEDTGELFF; DNA: TGTGCCTGGAGTGTAACAGGGGAGGACACCGGGGAGCTGTTTTTT
length: 17; size: .; D: .; J: TRBJ2-1; V: TRBV2; CDR3: CASSEVATFYSYNEQFF; DNA: TGTGCCAGCAGTGAAGTTGCTACGTTTTACTCCTACAATGAGCAGTTCTTC
length: 16; size: few; D: .; J: TRBJ1-5; V: TRBV6-1; CDR3: CASSALATVPIQPQHF; DNA: TGTGCCAGCAGTGCGCTTGCGACTGTCCCCATACAGCCCCAGCATTTT
length: 16; size: .; D: TRBD2; J: TRBJ2-1; V: TRBV19; CDR3: CASSPTSGLSYNEQFF; DNA: TGTGCCAGTAGCCCCACTAGCGGCCTATCCTACAATGAGCAGTTCTTC
length: 12; size: .; D: TRBD1; J: TRBJ1-2; V: TRBV28; CDR3: CASSQGAGGYTF; DNA: TGTGCCAGCAGTCAGGGGGCGGGTGGCTACACCTTC
length: 15; size: .; D: .; J: TRBJ2-7; V: TRBV6-6; CDR3: CASSYWTASSYEQYF; DNA: TGTGCCAGCAGTTACTGGACAGCCAGCTCCTACGAGCAGTACTTC
length: 15; size: few; D: .; J: TRBJ1-1; V: TRBV15; CDR3: CATSRNRDSNTEAFF; DNA: TGTGCCACCAGCAGAAACAGGGATTCGAACACTGAAGCTTTCTTT
length: 13; size: once; D: .; J: TRBJ2-7; V: TRBV11-3; CDR3: CASSLSTTYEQYF; DNA: TGTGCCAGCAGCTTAAGTACTACCTACGAGCAGTACTTC
length: 12; size: .; D: .; J: TRBJ2-1; V: TRBV5-5; CDR3: CASSLEEGEQFF; DNA: TGTGCCAGCAGCTTGGAAGAGGGTGAGCAGTTCTTC
length: 19; size: .; D: .; J: TRBJ2-6; V: TRBV30; CDR3: CAWSVPPPGLRSGANVLTF; DNA: TGTGCCTGGAGTGTCCCTCCTCCGGGACTTAGGTCTGGGGCCAACGTCCTGACTTTC
length: 14; size: .; D: .; J: TRBJ2-2; V: TRBV30; CDR3: CAWTRGGNTGELFF; DNA: TGTGCCTGGACGAGGGGAGGAAACACCGGGGAGCTGTTTTTT
length: 14; size: .; D: TRBD1; J: TRBJ2-7; V: TRBV28; CDR3: CASSQQGVGYEQYF; DNA: TGTGCCAGCAGTCAACAGGGGGTCGGATACGAGCAGTACTTC
length: 16; size: .; D: TRBD1; J: TRBJ1-4; V: TRBV9; CDR3: CASSARVGQARGKLFF; DNA: TGTGCCAGCAGCGCCCGCGTGGGACAGGCTCGGGGAAAACTGTTTTTT
length: 15; size: .; D: TRBD1; J: TRBJ1-2; V: TRBV4-1; CDR3: CASSQGDRAFYGYTF; DNA: TGCGCCAGCAGCCAAGGCGACAGGGCTTTCTATGGCTACACCTTC
length: 16; size: .; D: .; J: TRBJ1-3; V: TRBV28; CDR3: CASSSLGFAGRDTIYF; DNA: TGTGCCAGCAGCTCACTTGGGTTTGCGGGTCGGGACACCATATATTTT
length: 14; size: .; D: .; J: TRBJ2-5; V: TRBV27; CDR3: CASSSSDSRETQYF; DNA: TGTGCCAGCAGCTCCTCGGACAGTAGAGAGACCCAGTACTTC
length: 12; size: few; D: .; J: TRBJ1-1; V: TRBV5-1; CDR3: CASSLVGVEAFF; DNA: TGCGCCAGCAGCTTGGTTGGAGTAGAAGCTTTCTTT
length: 15; size: .; D: TRBD2; J: TRBJ2-1; V: TRBV6-6; CDR3: CASSYSSGRGNEQFF; DNA: TGTGCCAGCAGTTACTCTAGCGGGAGGGGAAATGAGCAGTTCTTC
length: 15; size: .; D: .; J: TRBJ1-4; V: TRBV28; CDR3: CASSSSGHAGEKLFF; DNA: TGTGCCAGCAGTTCATCCGGGCACGCGGGTGAAAAACTGTTTTTT
length: 15; size: .; D: .; J: TRBJ1-2; V: TRBV7-8; CDR3: CASSSLTALGYGYTF; DNA: TGTGCCAGCAGCTCCCTTACGGCTCTAGGCTATGGCTACACCTTC
length: 15; size: .; D: .; J: TRBJ2-3; V: TRBV5-1; CDR3: CASSLDATSTDTQYF; DNA: TGCGCCAGCAGCTTGGACGCTACTAGCACAGATACGCAGTATTTT
length: 15; size: .; D: TRBD2; J: TRBJ2-2; V: TRBV9; CDR3: CASRRSGRNTGELFF; DNA: TGTGCCAGCAGGAGGAGCGGGAGGAACACCGGGGAGCTGTTTTTT
length: 14; size: once; D: .; J: TRBJ1-6; V: TRBV7-6; CDR3: CASSLGAYNSPLHF; DNA: TGTGCCAGCAGCCTGGGAGCCTATAATTCACCCCTCCACTTT
length: 14; size: .; D: TRBD2; J: TRBJ2-3; V: TRBV7-8; CDR3: CASSPGGLADTQYF; DNA: TGTGCCAGCAGCCCGGGGGGACTAGCAGATACGCAGTATTTT
length: 11; size: .; D: .; J: TRBJ1-2; V: TRBV14; CDR3: CASSRGPGYTF; DNA: TGTGCCAGCAGCCGGGGGCCTGGCTACACCTTC
length: 15; size: .; D: TRBD1; J: TRBJ2-7; V: TRBV18; CDR3: CASSQRQGLVAEQYF; DNA: TGTGCCAGCTCGCAAAGACAGGGATTAGTCGCCGAGCAGTACTTC
length: 16; size: .; D: TRBD2; J: TRBJ2-3; V: TRBV4-1; CDR3: CASSQGGGGSTDTQYF; DNA: TGCGCCAGCAGCCAAGGGGGCGGGGGGAGCACAGATACGCAGTATTTT
length: 13; size: .; D: .; J: TRBJ2-1; V: TRBV27; CDR3: CASSLSSPNEQFF; DNA: TGTGCCAGCAGTCTTTCTAGCCCTAATGAGCAGTTCTTC
length: 17; size: .; D: TRBD2; J: TRBJ2-3; V: TRBV7-6; CDR3: CASSQGLAGDSTDTQYF; DNA: TGTGCCAGCAGCCAGGGACTAGCGGGGGACAGCACAGATACGCAGTATTTT
length: 15; size: .; D: .; J: TRBJ2-3; V: TRBV10-3; CDR3: CAISDSVRGTDTQYF; DNA: TGTGCCATCAGTGACAGCGTACGAGGCACAGATACGCAGTATTTT
length: 13; size: .; D: .; J: TRBJ2-5; V: TRBV11-2; CDR3: CASRRGSPETQYF; DNA: TGTGCCAGCAGGAGGGGGAGTCCAGAGACCCAGTACTTC
length: 15; size: .; D: .; J: TRBJ2-7; V: TRBV11-2; CDR3: CASSLDLRDRYEQYF; DNA: TGTGCCAGCAGCTTAGATCTTCGTGATCGGTACGAGCAGTACTTC
length: 15; size: .; D: TRBD2; J: TRBJ2-1; V: TRBV11-2; CDR3: CASSLGAGPFNEQFF; DNA: TGTGCCAGCAGCTTAGGAGCGGGACCCTTTAATGAGCAGTTCTTC
length: 16; size: .; D: .; J: TRBJ2-5; V: TRBV6-6; CDR3: CASSYSTWDTGQTQYF; DNA: TGTGCCAGCAGTTACTCCACTTGGGACACGGGTCAGACCCAGTACTTC
length: 15; size: .; D: .; J: TRBJ1-1; V: TRBV11-3; CDR3: CASSQSRGLNTEAFF; DNA: TGTGCCAGCAGCCAATCCAGGGGATTGAACACTGAAGCTTTCTTT
length: 21; size: .; D: TRBD2; J: TRBJ2-7; V: TRBV2; CDR3: CASSEAGGGVQGAIWTYEQYF; DNA: TGTGCCAGCAGTGAAGCGGGGGGAGGGGTTCAGGGAGCAATTTGGACCTACGAGCAGTACTTC